This TCR beta chain was sequenced in a study of long-term antiretroviral therapy in people with HIV. Germline-derived CDR1 and CDR2 are MGHRA and YSYEKL. Trimming removed 1 base from V and 1 base from J; junction bases left unmatched: 5. The CDR3 runs 16 residues. Study-wide results and caveats: Repertoires with HIV possessed tighter CDR3 length spans than those of controls. The data indicate that diversity increased after ART but remained below transplant donor controls. Absence of data on ART adherence, viral resistance or therapy changes was noted.

An immunoSEQ assay, version v3.0, was performed at survey level. Clones were read by immunoSEQ multiplex PCR, and TCRdb kept only the in-frame ones, dropping some. The sample comprises about 16,000 clones, around 90% of which are singletons, and approximately 14% rests with the top ten. On this clone: Antigen specificity is unknown.

Per donor, a minimum of one pre-ART and a minimum of two post-ART PBMC samples were available. The chain links TRBV4-1 to TRBJ2-5, with 8 positions matching TRBD1. The sequence was obtained from a woman in her 30s with HIV. This specimen was unsorted PBMCs, taken more than 2.2 years before starting antiretroviral therapy. CDR3 residues: CASSQVVQGAQETQYF. The CDR3, as DNA: TGCGCCAGCAGCCAAGTGGTGCAGGGGGCCCAAGAGACCCAGTACTTC.